These T cell receptor beta chains were read from a single sample in a study of CD4+ T cells in melanoma. The protocol was immunoSEQ multiplex PCR, while the TCRdb copy is restricted to in-frame clones and leaves out a portion. Here the sample spans 11,000 to 15,000 clones, 68% being singletons. The specimen sequenced was cells from a culture (not recorded whether cultured in vitro). The receptor source for this set is a human donor with melanoma. The CDR3 runs from the conserved cysteine through the conserved F or W. D genes are given only for firm matches. The size of a clone is reported for some rows only, either as once, few or many, or as a class for expanded clones.

V: TRBV5-4; D: -; size: -; J: TRBJ1-1; CDR3: CASSLDSVFGAFF; DNA: TGTGCCAGCAGCTTGGATAGTGTCTTTGGAGCTTTCTTT
V: TRBV12-5; D: -; size: -; J: TRBJ2-1; CDR3: CASGLPWTMEQFF; DNA: TGTGCTAGTGGTTTGCCCTGGACGATGGAGCAGTTCTTC
V: TRBV5-1; D: -; size: -; J: TRBJ1-1; CDR3: CATRTHTANTEAFF; DNA: TGCGCCACCAGGACCCATACAGCGAACACTGAAGCTTTCTTT
V: TRBV6-1; D: -; size: -; J: TRBJ1-2; CDR3: CASSVTGFVAYGYTF; DNA: TGTGCCAGCAGTGTAACAGGTTTTGTGGCCTATGGCTACACCTTC
V: TRBV4-2; D: -; size: -; J: TRBJ1-2; CDR3: CASSQVPDAYYGYTF; DNA: TGTGCCAGCAGCCAAGTTCCAGATGCCTACTATGGCTACACCTTC
V: TRBV30; D: -; size: once; J: TRBJ1-5; CDR3: CAWSKETQYQPQHF; DNA: TGTGCCTGGAGTAAAGAGACTCAATATCAGCCCCAGCATTTT
V: TRBV20-1; D: -; size: -; J: TRBJ2-7; CDR3: CSALRVREQYF; DNA: TGCAGTGCCCTCAGGGTTCGCGAGCAGTACTTC
V: TRBV7-2; D: -; size: -; J: TRBJ2-1; CDR3: CASSFLSGTYNEQFF; DNA: TGTGCCAGCAGCTTTCTCTCGGGCACCTACAATGAGCAGTTCTTC
V: TRBV28; D: -; size: -; J: TRBJ1-3; CDR3: CASVGTAGNTIYF; DNA: TGTGCCAGCGTTGGCACAGCAGGAAACACCATATATTTT
V: TRBV5-6; D: TRBD2; size: -; J: TRBJ2-5; CDR3: CASSQRLAGGETQYF; DNA: TGTGCCAGCAGCCAGCGACTAGCGGGGGGGGAGACCCAGTACTTC
V: TRBV7-9; D: -; size: -; J: TRBJ2-1; CDR3: CASSLGLSEQFF; DNA: TGTGCCAGCAGCCTCGGTCTTAGTGAGCAGTTCTTC
V: TRBV5-1; D: TRBD1; size: -; J: TRBJ1-1; CDR3: CASSPGPSTGDWAAFF; DNA: TGCGCCAGCAGTCCGGGCCCATCTACAGGGGACTGGGCAGCTTTCTTT
V: TRBV14; D: -; size: -; J: TRBJ2-3; CDR3: CASSQFRTDTQYF; DNA: TGTGCCAGCAGCCAATTTAGAACAGATACGCAGTATTTT
V: TRBV29-1; D: -; size: -; J: TRBJ1-4; CDR3: CSVESFVTTLEKLFF; DNA: TGCAGCGTTGAAAGTTTTGTCACGACCCTTGAAAAACTGTTTTTT
V: TRBV2; D: -; size: medium-sized; J: TRBJ1-6; CDR3: CASNRDEGNSPLHF; DNA: TGTGCCAGCAATCGGGATGAAGGAAATTCACCCCTCCACTTT
V: TRBV6-5; D: -; size: -; J: TRBJ1-2; CDR3: CASRGAGPDYGYTF; DNA: TGTGCCAGCAGGGGGGCAGGGCCAGACTATGGCTACACCTTC
V: TRBV18; D: TRBD1; size: -; J: TRBJ1-5; CDR3: CASSPTGPDYSNQPQHF; DNA: TGTGCCAGCTCACCGACAGGGCCCGATTATAGCAATCAGCCCCAGCATTTT
V: TRBV9; D: TRBD1; size: -; J: TRBJ2-3; CDR3: CASSLRTGAGTDTQYF; DNA: TGTGCCAGCAGCCTTCGGACAGGGGCTGGCACAGATACGCAGTATTTT
V: TRBV6-1; D: TRBD1; size: -; J: TRBJ2-3; CDR3: CASARGQGVTDTQYF; DNA: TGTGCCAGCGCTCGAGGACAGGGGGTCACAGATACGCAGTATTTT
V: TRBV5-6; D: -; size: -; J: TRBJ1-4; CDR3: CASSLYRDIGHATNEKLFF; DNA: TGTGCCAGCAGCTTATACCGGGACATTGGGCATGCAACTAATGAAAAACTGTTTTTT
V: TRBV11-2; D: TRBD2; size: medium-sized; J: TRBJ2-4; CDR3: CASSSTRGTNIQYF; DNA: TGTGCCAGCAGCAGTACGCGGGGGACAAACATTCAGTACTTC
V: TRBV9; D: -; size: -; J: TRBJ2-2; CDR3: CASSVEGATGELFF; DNA: TGTGCCAGCAGCGTAGAAGGGGCCACCGGGGAGCTGTTTTTT
V: TRBV18; D: -; size: -; J: TRBJ1-1; CDR3: CASSADINGEAFF; DNA: TGTGCCAGCTCAGCGGACATAAATGGTGAAGCTTTCTTT
V: TRBV1; D: -; size: once; J: TRBJ2-1; CDR3: CTSSQGQACNEQFF; DNA: TGCACCAGCAGCCAAGGACAGGCTTGCAATGAGCAGTTCTTC
V: TRBV2; D: -; size: -; J: TRBJ2-7; CDR3: CASSEFSTDPYEQYF; DNA: TGTGCCAGCAGTGAATTTTCAACAGACCCTTACGAGCAGTACTTC
V: TRBV5-1; D: TRBD1; size: -; J: TRBJ1-4; CDR3: CASSLTTGVNEKLFF; DNA: TGCGCCAGCAGCTTGACGACAGGGGTGAATGAAAAACTGTTTTTT
V: TRBV6-5; D: -; size: -; J: TRBJ2-7; CDR3: CASSRQRSYEQYF; DNA: TGTGCCAGCAGTAGACAGAGATCCTACGAGCAGTACTTC
V: TRBV27; D: TRBD2; size: few; J: TRBJ2-7; CDR3: CASSRTRTSGGASSYEQYF; DNA: TGTGCCAGCAGTCGGACCCGGACTAGCGGGGGGGCCTCGTCCTACGAGCAGTACTTC
V: TRBV15; D: -; size: few; J: TRBJ1-2; CDR3: CATSRDALGVYGYTF; DNA: TGTGCCACCAGCAGAGATGCGTTGGGGGTCTATGGCTACACCTTC
V: TRBV29-1; D: TRBD2; size: once; J: TRBJ2-1; CDR3: CSVTERGGRDEQFF; DNA: TGCAGCGTGACCGAACGGGGGGGCAGGGATGAGCAGTTCTTC
V: TRBV10-3; D: TRBD2; size: -; J: TRBJ2-5; CDR3: CAIRLAGEETQYF; DNA: TGTGCCATCAGACTAGCGGGAGAAGAGACCCAGTACTTC
V: TRBV30; D: -; size: few; J: TRBJ1-3; CDR3: CAWIPTGGRNTIYF; DNA: TGTGCCTGGATCCCAACAGGCGGGAGAAACACCATATATTTT
V: TRBV10-1; D: -; size: -; J: TRBJ2-1; CDR3: CASSAGGPYNEQFF; DNA: TGCGCCAGCAGTGCGGGGGGCCCTTACAATGAGCAGTTCTTC
V: TRBV7-2; D: -; size: once; J: TRBJ2-7; CDR3: CASSLARGYEQYF; DNA: TGTGCCAGCAGCTTAGCGCGGGGTTACGAGCAGTACTTC
V: TRBV9; D: TRBD2; size: -; J: TRBJ2-1; CDR3: CASSVGDYYNEQFF; DNA: TGTGCCAGCAGCGTTGGGGACTACTACAATGAGCAGTTCTTC
V: TRBV27; D: -; size: once; J: TRBJ2-3; CDR3: CASSAGHGRASTDTQYF; DNA: TGTGCCAGCAGTGCCGGCCACGGCCGGGCTAGCACAGATACGCAGTATTTT
V: TRBV11-2; D: -; size: -; J: TRBJ2-3; CDR3: CASSLGITDTQYF; DNA: TGTGCCAGCAGCTTAGGGATCACAGATACGCAGTATTTT